The rows below give T cell receptor beta chains drawn from one sample of a study of breast tumors, draining lymph nodes, adjacent tissues. TCRdb reprocessed the multiplex PCR reads via MiXCR and lists one record per CDR3 protein. Of fewer than 200,000 distinct CDR3 sequences in the sample, 25% to 40% were seen once. Sequencing used axillary lymph node tissue. The receptors were sampled from a female donor with breast cancer. Some clones in this sample may be carry-over from other donors' samples. Each CDR3 is given with its conserved first and last residue. Fields, in order: V gene, J gene, CDR3 length, CDR3 protein.

v_gene: TRBV9
j_gene: TRBJ2-5
len: 14
CDR3aa: CASSLFSGGETQSF

v_gene: TRBV6-1
j_gene: TRBJ1-2
len: 15
CDR3aa: CASTSIPRKNYGYTF

v_gene: TRBV6-5
j_gene: TRBJ2-7
len: 15
CDR3aa: CASSPSATISYEQYF

v_gene: TRBV11-2
j_gene: TRBJ1-3
len: 15
CDR3aa: CASSPGTHSGNTIYF

v_gene: TRBV19
j_gene: TRBJ1-1
len: 13
CDR3aa: CASRWGVGTEAFF

v_gene: TRBV10-3
j_gene: TRBJ2-1
len: 16
CDR3aa: CAISESLAGGDNEQFF

v_gene: TRBV2
j_gene: TRBJ2-7
len: 12
CDR3aa: CASRSGPYEQYF

v_gene: TRBV10-1
j_gene: TRBJ2-5
len: 16
CDR3aa: CASSESSAVIQETQYF

v_gene: TRBV29-1
j_gene: TRBJ1-2
len: 13
CDR3aa: CSVWMTAAGGYTF

v_gene: TRBV7-2
j_gene: TRBJ2-5
len: 18
CDR3aa: CASSIGEGLAGVGETQYF

v_gene: TRBV30
j_gene: TRBJ1-4
len: 13
CDR3aa: CAWRDRGPEKLFF

v_gene: TRBV6-5
j_gene: TRBJ1-4
len: 18
CDR3aa: CASSYFGDGTSYNEKLFF

v_gene: TRBV29-1
j_gene: TRBJ1-2
len: 13
CDR3aa: CSVGVGANYGYTF

v_gene: TRBV12-3/TRBV12-4
j_gene: TRBJ2-1
len: 14
CDR3aa: CASRSGALYNEQFF

v_gene: TRBV15
j_gene: TRBJ2-7
len: 14
CDR3aa: CATSRVPRTYEQYF

v_gene: TRBV4-1
j_gene: TRBJ2-7
len: 15
CDR3aa: CASSYIDRAAYEQYF

v_gene: TRBV11-3
j_gene: TRBJ2-2
len: 15
CDR3aa: CASSLGQLNTGELFF

v_gene: TRBV6-5
j_gene: TRBJ1-6
len: 13
CDR3aa: CASSYQGLSPLHF

v_gene: TRBV5-6
j_gene: TRBJ2-7
len: 15
CDR3aa: CASSSTAGALYEQYF

v_gene: TRBV20-1
j_gene: TRBJ2-5
len: 15
CDR3aa: CSARTSGRTVGTQYF

v_gene: TRBV12-5
j_gene: TRBJ2-1
len: 20
CDR3aa: CASGLGPGQGASAGYNEQFF

v_gene: TRBV19
j_gene: TRBJ1-5
len: 13
CDR3aa: CASSRGGKQPQHF

v_gene: TRBV11-2
j_gene: TRBJ2-1
len: 14
CDR3aa: CASSLDRGWAEQFF

v_gene: TRBV7-2
j_gene: TRBJ1-3
len: 14
CDR3aa: CASASGRTRNTIYF

v_gene: TRBV7-2
j_gene: TRBJ1-2
len: 14
CDR3aa: CASSLARPSYGYTF

v_gene: TRBV19
j_gene: TRBJ1-6
len: 17
CDR3aa: CASMRSGAPSYNSPLHF

v_gene: TRBV2
j_gene: TRBJ2-5
len: 14
CDR3aa: CASRPQGAQETQYF

v_gene: TRBV12-5
j_gene: TRBJ2-3
len: 14
CDR3aa: CASGSGQVRDTQYF

v_gene: TRBV18
j_gene: TRBJ2-6
len: 15
CDR3aa: CASSVGFSGANVLTF

v_gene: TRBV7-9
j_gene: TRBJ1-6
len: 17
CDR3aa: CASSRTGASSYNSPLHF

v_gene: TRBV7-3
j_gene: TRBJ1-1
len: 15
CDR3aa: CASSQTGQGGSEAFF

v_gene: TRBV7-2
j_gene: TRBJ2-1
len: 16
CDR3aa: CASSTRTSGRLSEQFF

v_gene: TRBV7-9
j_gene: TRBJ1-6
len: 13
CDR3aa: CASSQSSGDPLHF

v_gene: TRBV5-1
j_gene: TRBJ1-4
len: 16
CDR3aa: CASSFSGGARDEKLFF

v_gene: TRBV7-2
j_gene: TRBJ2-7
len: 14
CDR3aa: CASSKNGVPYEQYF

v_gene: TRBV6-1
j_gene: TRBJ2-1
len: 14
CDR3aa: CASSPGLDYNEQFF

v_gene: TRBV6-1
j_gene: TRBJ2-7
len: 15
CDR3aa: CASSESGRSSYEQYF

v_gene: TRBV11-2
j_gene: TRBJ2-1
len: 15
CDR3aa: CASSLGWREGGEQFF

v_gene: TRBV6-2/TRBV6-3
j_gene: TRBJ1-5
len: 14
CDR3aa: CASSYSTVNQPQHF

v_gene: TRBV14
j_gene: TRBJ2-1
len: 17
CDR3aa: CASSQDGLAGLYNEQFF

v_gene: TRBV6-6
j_gene: TRBJ1-3
len: 16
CDR3aa: CASSYSGGNSGNTIYF

v_gene: TRBV30
j_gene: TRBJ1-2
len: 11
CDR3aa: CAWSVSLGYTF

v_gene: TRBV7-9
j_gene: TRBJ1-4
len: 15
CDR3aa: CASSLLAGVGEKLFF

v_gene: TRBV20-1
j_gene: TRBJ2-3
len: 15
CDR3aa: CSAQGGTSSTDTQYF

v_gene: TRBV20-1
j_gene: TRBJ2-1
len: 15
CDR3aa: CSARKTSGGSNEQFF

v_gene: TRBV9
j_gene: TRBJ2-3
len: 16
CDR3aa: CASSVVAGGYTDTQYF

v_gene: TRBV20-1
j_gene: TRBJ2-1
len: 18
CDR3aa: CSARSRQKVVSSYNEQFF

v_gene: TRBV24-1
j_gene: TRBJ2-2
len: 16
CDR3aa: CATSETSGRNTGELFF

v_gene: TRBV28
j_gene: TRBJ2-2
len: 17
CDR3aa: CASSTPGLAVITGELFF

v_gene: TRBV27
j_gene: TRBJ2-7
len: 14
CDR3aa: CASSLSTGLDEQYF

v_gene: TRBV12-3/TRBV12-4
j_gene: TRBJ2-7
len: 11
CDR3aa: CASRQGYEQYF

v_gene: TRBV9
j_gene: TRBJ2-3
len: 15
CDR3aa: CASSVQGDSIDTQYF

v_gene: TRBV20-1
j_gene: TRBJ2-5
len: 18
CDR3aa: CSAPESTGGTRVRETQYF